A selection of T cell receptor beta chains follows, all from one sample in a study of patients and donors after allogeneic stem cell transplantation. TCRdb called the RT-PCR reads again in MiXCR, with one record for every CDR3 protein. The data contain roughly 180,000 distinct CDR3 sequences, less than 45% of them singletons. The sequencing input was blood, either unsorted or a sorted T cell fraction (not recorded which). All receptors derive from a human donor who was either an allogeneic HSCT recipient or a stem cell or donor lymphocyte infusion donor (not recorded which). It is not recorded whose cells these are; they may come from a transplant donor. Both conserved end residues are part of each CDR3. Each record gives: clone size, J gene, V gene, CDR3 length, D gene, CDR3 protein, CDR3 DNA. The D gene is left open where the match is weak. Some rows have no size entry. The others give once, few or many, or a class for an expanded clone.

-,TRBJ1-2,TRBV7-9,16,TRBD1,CASSLGGRGIDGGYTF,TGTGCCAGCAGCCTAGGAGGCAGGGGGATCGACGGTGGCTACACCTTC
-,TRBJ1-2,TRBV12-3/TRBV12-4,13,-,CASSLKGDYGYTF,TGTGCCAGCAGTCTCAAGGGGGACTATGGCTACACCTTC
few,TRBJ2-2,TRBV7-3,16,-,CASSLWAGQNTGELFF,TGTGCCAGCAGCTTATGGGCGGGACAGAACACCGGGGAGCTGTTTTTT
-,TRBJ1-3,TRBV9,14,TRBD1,CASSEGTGGNTIYF,TGTGCCAGCAGCGAGGGGACAGGTGGAAACACCATATATTTT
once,TRBJ1-1,TRBV5-6,13,-,CASSFQPVTEAFF,TGTGCCAGCAGCTTCCAACCGGTTACTGAAGCTTTCTTT
-,TRBJ2-2,TRBV29-1,14,TRBD1,CSVERDSPTGELFF,TGCAGCGTTGAAAGGGACAGCCCCACCGGGGAGCTGTTTTTT
-,TRBJ1-2,TRBV28,14,-,CASTPAQESHGYTF,TGTGCCAGCACCCCTGCACAGGAGTCCCATGGCTACACCTTC
few,TRBJ1-2,TRBV6-5,13,TRBD1,CASSRGQLYGYTF,TGTGCCAGCAGCCGGGGACAGCTCTATGGCTACACCTTC
few,TRBJ1-5,TRBV5-1,13,TRBD1,CASSVAGQSPQHF,TGCGCCAGCAGCGTTGCGGGACAGTCCCCCCAGCATTTT
few,TRBJ2-7,TRBV20-1,11,-,CSARDVTEQYF,TGCAGTGCTAGAGATGTGACCGAGCAGTACTTC
-,TRBJ1-5,TRBV6-1,15,-,CASTISQGTGQPQHF,TGTGCCAGCACAATCTCACAGGGAACGGGTCAGCCCCAGCATTTT
-,TRBJ2-1,TRBV7-3,18,-,CASSLWGGALSSYNEQFF,TGTGCCAGCAGCTTATGGGGTGGAGCTTTGAGCTCCTACAATGAGCAGTTCTTC
few,TRBJ1-1,TRBV6-2/TRBV6-3,14,-,CASRADSMNTEAFF,TGTGCCAGCAGGGCGGACAGCATGAACACTGAAGCTTTCTTT
few,TRBJ1-1,TRBV28,13,-,CASSSTSRLGAFF,TGTGCCAGCAGTTCCACGTCACGGCTAGGGGCTTTCTTT